These 9 T cell receptor beta chains came from one sample sequenced in a study of T cell changes during pregnancy in multiple sclerosis. Assay used: immunoSEQ multiplex PCR; TCRdb lists only in-frame clones, some missing. The sample holds some 29,000 clones, about 90% seen once. The source material was CD8+ T cells from peripheral blood mononuclear cells, sampled before pregnancy. The receptors come from a female donor with multiple sclerosis, enrolled in a pregnancy study.

The rearrangement links TRBV4-2 to TRBJ1-2, with TRBD1 as a possible D gene (6 bases). CDR3 length: 14 amino acids. Germline V gene sequence: CDR1 LGHNA, CDR2 YNFKEQ. V was cut by 3 bases and J by 10 bases, with 18 bases left in between. The CDR3, as DNA: TGTGCCAGCAGCCAGGACAGTTATATTCCGGACTACACCTTC. Its translation is CASSQDSYIPDYTF.

The CDR3 sequence is CASSGRYRGLGETQYF. The CDR3 bases are TGTGCCAGCAGCGGACGCTACAGGGGGCTCGGAGAGACCCAGTACTTC. V is TRBV5-8 and J is TRBJ2-5, with TRBD1 matching 9 bases. The junction had 11 bases not matched to a gene; V was cut back by 4 bases and J by 4 bases. The CDR3 length is 16 residues. Germline CDR1 reads SGHTS; CDR2 reads YDEGEE.

V usage is TRBV10-3 and J usage is TRBJ2-3; weak D call: TRBD2 (7 bases). CDR3 size: 14 residues. CDR1 and CDR2 from the germline V gene are ENHRY and SYGVKD. Trimming cost V 4 bases and J 4 bases, with 12 bases left between them. The CDR3 region is CAISAGGNADTQYF. CDR3 DNA: TGTGCCATCAGTGCGGGGGGCAATGCAGATACGCAGTATTTT.

This clone was seen just once. The chain couples TRBV9 to TRBJ2-2; 11 positions match TRBD1. This CDR3 has 18 amino acids. Germline trimming cut 0 bases from V and 4 bases from J; bases unmatched to any gene: 8. CDR1 is SGDLS and CDR2 is YYNGEE in the germline V gene. This CDR3 reads CASSVDRTGGEVTGELFF. The CDR3 region has the DNA TGTGCCAGCAGCGTAGATCGGACAGGGGGCGAGGTCACCGGGGAGCTGTTTTTT. Drawing the rest from reference TRBV9 and TRBJ2-2, the complete variable domain is DSGVTQTPKHLITATGQRVTLRCSPRSGDLSVYWYQQSLDQGLQFLIQYYNGEERAKGNILERFSAQQFPDLHSELNLSSLELGDSALYFCASSVDRTGGEVTGELFFGEGSRLTVL.

This rearrangement joins TRBV29-1 to TRBJ2-7; unclear D gene. Germline CDR1 SQVTM, CDR2 ANQGSEA. The CDR3 totals 14 residues. Trimming pared 4 bases from V and 2 bases from J, leaving 15 bases between. The CDR3 sequence: CSVAIRGGAYEQYF. The CDR3 nucleotides read TGCAGCGTTGCCATTCGAGGCGGAGCCTACGAGCAGTACTTC.

J is TRBJ2-5 and V is TRBV4-3; D may be TRBD2 (5 bases). The V gene lost 5 bases and the J gene lost 5 bases, with 12 bases spanning the gap. The CDR3 spans 13 residues. Germline CDR1 is LGHNA and CDR2 is YSLEER. CDR3 amino acids: CASSSGLIETQYF. The CDR3 DNA reads as TGCGCCAGCAGCTCAGGACTGATCGAGACCCAGTACTTC.

The chain carries TRBV29-1 and TRBJ2-1; 10 bases align to TRBD2. The germline CDR1 and CDR2 sequences are SQVTM and ANQGSEA. V lost 7 bases and J lost 4; bases outside the gene matches: 7. This CDR3 comprises 14 residues. CDR3: CSAALAGAYNEQFF. The CDR3, as DNA: TGCAGCGCGGCGCTAGCGGGAGCTTACAATGAGCAGTTCTTC.

The chain joins TRBV6-1 to TRBJ1-4; 11 bases line up with TRBD1. The length of the CDR3 is 14 residues. Germline CDR1 MNHNS, CDR2 SASEGT. The ends lost 4 bases at V and 8 bases at J; junction bases unmatched: 3. The CDR3 region is CASSGTGGWEKLFF. The CDR3 region has the DNA TGTGCCAGCAGTGGGACAGGGGGCTGGGAAAAACTGTTTTTT.

The chain joins TRBV27 to TRBJ1-1; D gene ambiguous. Germline CDR1 and CDR2: MNHEY and SMNVEV (reference sequence). The length of the CDR3 is 13 residues. V lost 2 bases and J lost 2, with 6 bases in between. The CDR3 is CASSLRLNTEAFF. Written as DNA, the CDR3 is TGTGCCAGCAGTTTAAGACTTAACACTGAAGCTTTCTTT.